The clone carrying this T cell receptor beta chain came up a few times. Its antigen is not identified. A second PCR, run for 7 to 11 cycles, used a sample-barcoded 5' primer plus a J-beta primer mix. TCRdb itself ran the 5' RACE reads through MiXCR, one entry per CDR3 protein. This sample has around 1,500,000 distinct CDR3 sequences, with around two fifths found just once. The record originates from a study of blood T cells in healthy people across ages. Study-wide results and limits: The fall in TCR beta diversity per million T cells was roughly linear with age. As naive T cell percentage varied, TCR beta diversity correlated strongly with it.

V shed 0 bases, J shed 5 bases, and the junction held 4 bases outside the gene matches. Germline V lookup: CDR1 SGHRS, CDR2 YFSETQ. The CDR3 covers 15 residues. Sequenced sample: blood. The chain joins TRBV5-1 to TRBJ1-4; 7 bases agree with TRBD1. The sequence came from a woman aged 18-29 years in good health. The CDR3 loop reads CASSLEGQLNEKLFF. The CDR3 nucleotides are TGCGCCAGCAGCTTGGAGGGACAGCTGAATGAAAAACTGTTTTTT. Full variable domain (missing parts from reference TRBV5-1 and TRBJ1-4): KAGVTQTPRYLIKTRGQQVTLSCSPISGHRSVSWYQQTPGQGLQFLFEYFSETQRNKGNFPGRFSGRQFSNSRSEMNVSTLELGDSALYLCASSLEGQLNEKLFFGSGTQLSVL.